The T cell receptor beta chain under discussion was sequenced for a study of blood T cell repertoires in COVID-19. Cohorts were determined from participant-reported clinical history. Measured with immunoSEQ multiplex PCR; TCRdb has only the in-frame clones, and not every one. Of approximately 440,000 clones listed, about nine tenths were seen once; the top ten hold less than 0.75%. Trimming left V 2 bases short and J 1 base short, with 9 bases between. The germline V gene encodes CDR1 SGHRS and CDR2 YFSETQ. The CDR3 runs to 15 residues. The TCR sequence derives from a man younger than 35 who had recovered from COVID-19. The gene calls are TRBV5-1 and TRBJ1-4; tentatively, D is TRBD1 (5 bases). The sample comprised PBMCs or T cells enriched from blood (not recorded which). Here the CDR3 DNA reads TGCGCCAGCAGCTTCGGTCAGGGAACTAATGAAAAACTGTTTTTT. It codes for CASSFGQGTNEKLFF. Full variable domain (remainder filled in from reference TRBV5-1 and TRBJ1-4): KAGVTQTPRYLIKTRGQQVTLSCSPISGHRSVSWYQQTPGQGLQFLFEYFSETQRNKGNFPGRFSGRQFSNSRSEMNVSTLELGDSALYLCASSFGQGTNEKLFFGSGTQLSVL.